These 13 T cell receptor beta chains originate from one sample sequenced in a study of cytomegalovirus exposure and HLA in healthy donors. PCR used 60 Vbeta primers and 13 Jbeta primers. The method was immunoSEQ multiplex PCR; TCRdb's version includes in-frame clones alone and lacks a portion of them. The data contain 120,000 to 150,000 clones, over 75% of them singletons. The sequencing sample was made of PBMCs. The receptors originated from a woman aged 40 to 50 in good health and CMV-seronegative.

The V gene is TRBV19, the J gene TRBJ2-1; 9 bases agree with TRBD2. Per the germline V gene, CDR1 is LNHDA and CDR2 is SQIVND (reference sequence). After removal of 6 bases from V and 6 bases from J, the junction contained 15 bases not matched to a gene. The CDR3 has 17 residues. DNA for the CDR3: TGTGCCAGTAGGCAAGTATGGGGGTCACTAGCGGGCAATGAGCAGTTCTTC. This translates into CASRQVWGSLAGNEQFF.

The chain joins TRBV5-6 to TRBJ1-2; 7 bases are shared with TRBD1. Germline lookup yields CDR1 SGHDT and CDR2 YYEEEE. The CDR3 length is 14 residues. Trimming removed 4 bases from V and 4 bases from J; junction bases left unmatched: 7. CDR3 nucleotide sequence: TGTGCCAGCAGCCCCGGGACAGCTCTCTATGGCTACACCTTC. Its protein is CASSPGTALYGYTF.

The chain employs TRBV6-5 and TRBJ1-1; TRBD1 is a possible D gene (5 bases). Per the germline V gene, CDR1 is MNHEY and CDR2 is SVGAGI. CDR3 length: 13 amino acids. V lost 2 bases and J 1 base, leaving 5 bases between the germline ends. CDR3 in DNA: TGTGCCAGCAGTTACGGACAGAACACTGAAGCTTTCTTT. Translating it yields CASSYGQNTEAFF.

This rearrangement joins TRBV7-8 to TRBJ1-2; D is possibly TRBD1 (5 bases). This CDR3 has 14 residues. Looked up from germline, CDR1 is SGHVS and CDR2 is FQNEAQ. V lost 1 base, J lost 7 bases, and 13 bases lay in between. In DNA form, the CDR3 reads TGTGCCAGCAGCTTAGACAGGAATCTCGGTGGCTACACCTTC. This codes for CASSLDRNLGGYTF.

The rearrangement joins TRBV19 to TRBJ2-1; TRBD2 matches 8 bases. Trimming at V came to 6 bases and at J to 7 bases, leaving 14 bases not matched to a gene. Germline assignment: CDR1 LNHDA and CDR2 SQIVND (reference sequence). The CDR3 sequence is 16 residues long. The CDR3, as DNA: TGTGCCAGTAGGCGTATGAGCGGGAGCTCTGGGAATGAGCAGTTCTTC. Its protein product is CASRRMSGSSGNEQFF.

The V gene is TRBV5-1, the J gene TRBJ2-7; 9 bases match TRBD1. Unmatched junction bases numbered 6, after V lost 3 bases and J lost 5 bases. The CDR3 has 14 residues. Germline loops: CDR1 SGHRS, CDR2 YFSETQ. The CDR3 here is CASSSGTGFDEQYF. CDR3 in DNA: TGCGCCAGCAGCTCCGGGACAGGGTTCGACGAGCAGTACTTC.

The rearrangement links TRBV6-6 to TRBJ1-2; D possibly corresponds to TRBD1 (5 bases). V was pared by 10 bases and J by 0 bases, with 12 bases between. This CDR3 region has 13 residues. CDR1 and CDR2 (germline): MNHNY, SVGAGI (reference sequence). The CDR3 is CATLWGANYGYTF. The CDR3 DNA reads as TGTGCCACCCTATGGGGGGCTAACTATGGCTACACCTTC.

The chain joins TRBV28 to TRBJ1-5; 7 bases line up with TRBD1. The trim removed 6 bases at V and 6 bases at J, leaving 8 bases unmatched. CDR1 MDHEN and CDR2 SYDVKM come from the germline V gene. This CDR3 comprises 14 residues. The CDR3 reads CASRNPGGPQPQHF. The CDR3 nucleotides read TGTGCCAGCAGGAACCCAGGGGGTCCTCAGCCCCAGCATTTT.

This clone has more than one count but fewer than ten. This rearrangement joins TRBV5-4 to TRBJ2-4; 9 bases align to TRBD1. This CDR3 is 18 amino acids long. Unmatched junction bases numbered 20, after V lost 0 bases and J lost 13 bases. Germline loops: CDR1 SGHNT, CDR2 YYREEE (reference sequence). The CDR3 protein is CASSLGSSIQGARSVQYF. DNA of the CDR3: TGTGCCAGCAGCTTGGGCTCCAGTATACAGGGGGCAAGGTCCGTGCAGTACTTC. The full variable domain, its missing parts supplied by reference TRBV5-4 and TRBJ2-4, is ETGVTQSPTHLIKTRGQQVTLRCSSQSGHNTVSWYQQALGQGPQFIFQYYREEENGRGNFPPRFSGLQFPNYSSELNVNALELDDSALYLCASSLGSSIQGARSVQYFGAGTRLSVL.

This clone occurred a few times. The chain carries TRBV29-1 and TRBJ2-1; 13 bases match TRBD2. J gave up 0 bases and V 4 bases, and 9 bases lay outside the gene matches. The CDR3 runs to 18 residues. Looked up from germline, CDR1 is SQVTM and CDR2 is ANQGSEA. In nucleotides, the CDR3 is TGCAGCGTTGTCGGACTAGCGGGAGAGAGGGGCTCCTACAATGAGCAGTTCTTC. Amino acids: CSVVGLAGERGSYNEQFF.

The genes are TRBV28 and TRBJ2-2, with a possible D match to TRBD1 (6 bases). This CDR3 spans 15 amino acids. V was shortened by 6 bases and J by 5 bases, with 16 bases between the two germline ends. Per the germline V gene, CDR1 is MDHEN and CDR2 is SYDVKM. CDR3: CASSRGGGRTGELFF. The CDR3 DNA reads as TGTGCCAGCAGCCGAGGGGGTGGGCGGACCGGGGAGCTGTTTTTT.

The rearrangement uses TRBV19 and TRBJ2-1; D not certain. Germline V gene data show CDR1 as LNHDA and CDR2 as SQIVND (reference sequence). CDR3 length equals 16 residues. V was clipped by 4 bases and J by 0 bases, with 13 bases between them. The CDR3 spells CASSSHLGVSYNEQFF. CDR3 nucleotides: TGTGCCAGTAGTAGCCACCTCGGAGTCTCCTACAATGAGCAGTTCTTC.

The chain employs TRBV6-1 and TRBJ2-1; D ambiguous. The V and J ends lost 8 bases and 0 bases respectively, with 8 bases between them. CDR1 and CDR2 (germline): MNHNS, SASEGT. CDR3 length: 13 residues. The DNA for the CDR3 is TGTGCCAGCCGGCAGGTCTCCTACAATGAGCAGTTCTTC. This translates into CASRQVSYNEQFF.